Listed here are 3 T cell receptor beta chains from one sample, sequenced in a study of glioma-infiltrating T cells. Using RNA template, CDR3s of TCR alpha and beta were amplified with iRepertoire arm-PCR. TCRdb passed the multiplex PCR reads through MiXCR, listing each CDR3 protein once. The top ten clones hold approximately 6.7% of a sample with approximately 90,000 distinct CDR3 sequences, 23% of them seen once. The source material was glioma tissue, nonneoplastic brain tissue, or PBMCs (not recorded which). These receptors originate from a human donor with low-grade glioma or glioblastoma, undergoing nonglioma brain surgery, or in good health (not recorded which).

This clonotype has a handful of counts. The V and J genes are TRBV3-1 and TRBJ2-7; tentative D call: TRBD2 (5 bases). Germline CDR1 and CDR2: LGHDT and YNNKEL (reference sequence). The CDR3 has 14 residues. The V gene lost 1 base and the J gene lost 6 bases, with 13 bases spanning the gap. The chain's CDR3 is CASSQGAGGGEQYF. As DNA, the CDR3 is TGTGCCAGCAGCCAAGGGGCGGGCGGAGGCGAGCAGTACTTC.

Of note for this clonotype: One end of the junction fails to match germline, which may point to a read error. The CDR3 nucleotides are TGTTCCCGCATTGCGGAAATTAGCACTCAGCCCCAGCATTTT. Translation gives CSRIAEISTQPQHF. The V call is TRBV2, the J call TRBJ1-5; D remains unclear. CDR1 SNHLY and CDR2 FYNNEI come from the germline V gene. The CDR3 runs to 14 residues.

This clonotype was detected ten times or more. The J gene is TRBJ2-3, the V gene TRBV27; perhaps TRBD1 as D (6 bases). Trimming shortened V by 7 bases and J by 6 bases, and 20 bases separated the two germline ends. The CDR3 length is 15 residues. CDR1 and CDR2 from the germline V gene are MNHEY and SMNVEV (reference sequence). CDR3 residues: CASTSLGTFPDTQYF. DNA of the CDR3: TGTGCCAGCACCTCCTTGGGGACATTCCCCGATACGCAGTATTTT.